This entry features one T cell receptor (beta chain) sequence. The antigen remains undetermined. The sample comes from a study of radiation and T cells in renal cell carcinoma. Overall study context: Nephrectomy followed 15 Gy stereotactic body radiation by 4 weeks.

Time point noted: blood 2 weeks post-SBRT. The treatment denotes: 15 Gy SBRT to primary tumor, nephrectomy 4 weeks later. TCRdb's copy holds only in-frame clones and misses some; the assay was immunoSEQ multiplex PCR. Of about 47,000 clones listed, approximately 80% are singletons. Study-level findings and limits: From baseline, blood top tumor clonotypes peaked at 2 weeks post-radiation. No pretreatment tumor biopsies were available for baseline clonotypes.

After removal of 5 bases from V and 3 bases from J, the junction contained 4 bases not matched to a gene. Germline CDR1 SEHNR, CDR2 FQNEAQ (reference sequence). The CDR3 contains 15 residues. This rearrangement joins TRBV7-9 to TRBJ2-1; 10 bases agree with TRBD2. The origin of this receptor is a woman aged 70-85 years with renal cell carcinoma. The input for sequencing was blood, taken from a patient whose treatment included radiotherapy and nephrectomy. The DNA of the CDR3 is TGTGCCAGCAGCGGGACTAGCGATTTCTACAATGAGCAGTTCTTC. Its protein is CASSGTSDFYNEQFF.